This T cell receptor (beta chain) was found in a study of blood T cells in healthy people across ages. Regarding the study as a whole: Per-million-T-cell TCR beta diversity fell roughly linearly with age.

This clonotype was seen only a few times. The antigen is undetermined. Primed by a sample-barcoded 5' primer and a J-beta primer mix, a second PCR proceeded for roughly 7 to 12 cycles. TCRdb itself ran the 5' RACE reads through MiXCR, one entry per CDR3 protein. This table holds hundreds of thousands of distinct CDR3 sequences, roughly three fifths found once. The TCR was taken from a man between 35 and 55 years old in good health. Sequencing was done on a sample of blood.

The CDR3 is CASSTGKHYEQYF. As DNA, the CDR3 is TGCGCCAGCAGCACAGGGAAACACTACGAGCAGTACTTC. The chain links TRBV4-1 to TRBJ2-7, with a possible D match to TRBD1 (6 bases). Germline loops: CDR1 MGHRA, CDR2 YSYEKL. The CDR3 is made up of 13 amino acids. Trimming removed 5 bases at V and 3 bases at J, with 11 bases between.